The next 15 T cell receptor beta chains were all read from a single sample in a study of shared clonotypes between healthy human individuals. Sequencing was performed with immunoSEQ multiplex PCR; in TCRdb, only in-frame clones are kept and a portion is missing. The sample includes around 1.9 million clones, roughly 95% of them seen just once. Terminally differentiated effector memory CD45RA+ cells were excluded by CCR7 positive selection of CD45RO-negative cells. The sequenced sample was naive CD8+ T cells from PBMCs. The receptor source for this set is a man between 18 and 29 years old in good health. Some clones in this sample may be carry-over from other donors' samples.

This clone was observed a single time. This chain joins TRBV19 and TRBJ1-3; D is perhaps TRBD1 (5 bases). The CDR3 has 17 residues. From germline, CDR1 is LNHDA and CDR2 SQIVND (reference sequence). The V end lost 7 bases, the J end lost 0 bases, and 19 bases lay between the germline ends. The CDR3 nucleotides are TGTGCCAGTACCGTCTCATTCCGGACACACTCTGGAAACACCATATATTTT. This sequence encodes CASTVSFRTHSGNTIYF. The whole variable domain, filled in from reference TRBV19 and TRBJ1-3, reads DGGITQSPKYLFRKEGQNVTLSCEQNLNHDAMYWYRQDPGQGLRLIYYSQIVNDFQKGDIAEGYSVSREKKESFPLTVTSAQKNPTAFYLCASTVSFRTHSGNTIYFGEGSWLTVV.

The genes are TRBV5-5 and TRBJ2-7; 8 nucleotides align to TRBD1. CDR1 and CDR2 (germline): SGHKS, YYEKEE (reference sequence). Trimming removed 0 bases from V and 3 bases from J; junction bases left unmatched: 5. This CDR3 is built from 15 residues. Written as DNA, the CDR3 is TGTGCCAGCAGCTTGGTCAGGGGGCAGAACTACGAGCAGTACTTC. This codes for CASSLVRGQNYEQYF.

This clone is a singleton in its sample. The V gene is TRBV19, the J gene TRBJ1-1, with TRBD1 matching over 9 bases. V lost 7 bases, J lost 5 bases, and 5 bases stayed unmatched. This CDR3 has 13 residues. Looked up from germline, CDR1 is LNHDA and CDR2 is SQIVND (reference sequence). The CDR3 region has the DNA TGTGCCAGTAACTGGGGACAGGGTACTGAAGCTTTCTTT. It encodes CASNWGQGTEAFF.

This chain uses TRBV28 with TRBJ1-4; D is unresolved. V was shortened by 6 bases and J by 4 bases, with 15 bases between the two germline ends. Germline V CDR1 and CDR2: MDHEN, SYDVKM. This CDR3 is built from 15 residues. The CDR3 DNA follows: TGTGCCAGCAGCCCATACCGGATTCTTAATGAAAAACTGTTTTTT. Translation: CASSPYRILNEKLFF.

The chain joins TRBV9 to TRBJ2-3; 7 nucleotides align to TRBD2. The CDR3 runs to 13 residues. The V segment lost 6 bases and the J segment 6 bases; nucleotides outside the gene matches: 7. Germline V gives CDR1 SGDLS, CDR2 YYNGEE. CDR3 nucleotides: TGTGCCAGCACCGGGAGGACTGGGGATACGCAGTATTTT. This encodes CASTGRTGDTQYF.

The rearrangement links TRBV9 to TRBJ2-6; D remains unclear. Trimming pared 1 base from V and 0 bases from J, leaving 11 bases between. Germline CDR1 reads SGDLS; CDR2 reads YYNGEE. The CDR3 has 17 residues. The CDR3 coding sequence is TGTGCCAGCAGCGTAATACCCCCAGCCTCTGGGGCCAACGTCCTGACTTTC. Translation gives CASSVIPPASGANVLTF.

The CDR3 coding sequence is TGTGCCAGCAGAACGGGACAGGGTAATCAGCCCCAGCATTTT. This translates into CASRTGQGNQPQHF. This chain joins TRBV11-2 and TRBJ1-5, with 9 bases aligning to TRBD1. The CDR3 covers 14 residues. The J segment lost 4 bases and the V segment lost 6 bases, leaving 4 bases of the junction unmatched. Germline V CDR1 and CDR2: SGHAT, FQNNGV.

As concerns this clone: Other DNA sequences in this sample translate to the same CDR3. CDR3 sequence reads: CASSLSGTGDGYTF. CDR3 DNA: TGTGCCAGCAGTTTATCAGGGACGGGAGATGGCTACACCTTC. The genes are TRBV27 and TRBJ1-2, with TRBD1 as a possible D gene (5 bases). CDR1 is MNHEY, CDR2 SMNVEV, per germline (reference sequence). V dropped 0 bases and J dropped 6 bases, with 11 bases sitting between them. CDR3 length: 14 residues.

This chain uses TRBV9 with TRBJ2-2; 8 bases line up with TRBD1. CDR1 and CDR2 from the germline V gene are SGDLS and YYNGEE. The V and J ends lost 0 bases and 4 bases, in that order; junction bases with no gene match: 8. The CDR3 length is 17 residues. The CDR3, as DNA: TGTGCCAGCAGCGTAGGTCGCCAGGGGGCACGCACCGGGGAGCTGTTTTTT. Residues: CASSVGRQGARTGELFF.

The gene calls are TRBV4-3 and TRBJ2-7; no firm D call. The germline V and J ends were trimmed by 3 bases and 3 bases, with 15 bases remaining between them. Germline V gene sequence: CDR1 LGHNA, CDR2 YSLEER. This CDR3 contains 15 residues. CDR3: CASSHTPEPIYEQYF. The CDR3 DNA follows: TGCGCCAGCAGCCATACTCCTGAACCGATCTACGAGCAGTACTTC.

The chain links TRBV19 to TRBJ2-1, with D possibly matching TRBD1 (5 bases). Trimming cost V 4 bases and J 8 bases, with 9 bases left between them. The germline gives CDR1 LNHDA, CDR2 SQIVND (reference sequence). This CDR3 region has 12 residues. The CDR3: CASSTGRDEQFF. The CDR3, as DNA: TGTGCCAGTAGTACAGGGCGCGATGAGCAGTTCTTC.

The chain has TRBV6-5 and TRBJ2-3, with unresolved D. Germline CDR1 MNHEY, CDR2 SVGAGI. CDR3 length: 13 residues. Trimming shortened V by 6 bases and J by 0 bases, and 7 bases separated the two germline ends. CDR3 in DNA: TGTGCCAGCAGCGCACATAGCACAGATACGCAGTATTTT. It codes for CASSAHSTDTQYF.

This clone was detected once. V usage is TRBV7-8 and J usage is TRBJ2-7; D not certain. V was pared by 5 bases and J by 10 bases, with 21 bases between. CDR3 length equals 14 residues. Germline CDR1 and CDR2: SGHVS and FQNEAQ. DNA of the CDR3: TGTGCCAGCAGCCAAGACCGGGCCCGAGAGTTTCAGTACTTC. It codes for CASSQDRAREFQYF.

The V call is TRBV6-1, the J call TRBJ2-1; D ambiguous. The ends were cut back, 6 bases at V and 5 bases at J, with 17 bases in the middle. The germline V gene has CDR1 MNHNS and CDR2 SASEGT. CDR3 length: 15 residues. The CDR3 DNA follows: TGTGCCAGCAGCTCAGCTGGCAGATCTAACAATGAGCAGTTCTTC. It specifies CASSSAGRSNNEQFF.

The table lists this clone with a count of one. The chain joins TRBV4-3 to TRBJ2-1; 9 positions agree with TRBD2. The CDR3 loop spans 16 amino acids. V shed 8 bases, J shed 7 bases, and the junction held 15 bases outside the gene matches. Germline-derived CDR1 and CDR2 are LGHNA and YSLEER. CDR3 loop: CASARGIAGAGNEQFF. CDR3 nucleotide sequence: TGCGCCAGCGCCCGCGGCATAGCGGGAGCGGGAAATGAGCAGTTCTTC.